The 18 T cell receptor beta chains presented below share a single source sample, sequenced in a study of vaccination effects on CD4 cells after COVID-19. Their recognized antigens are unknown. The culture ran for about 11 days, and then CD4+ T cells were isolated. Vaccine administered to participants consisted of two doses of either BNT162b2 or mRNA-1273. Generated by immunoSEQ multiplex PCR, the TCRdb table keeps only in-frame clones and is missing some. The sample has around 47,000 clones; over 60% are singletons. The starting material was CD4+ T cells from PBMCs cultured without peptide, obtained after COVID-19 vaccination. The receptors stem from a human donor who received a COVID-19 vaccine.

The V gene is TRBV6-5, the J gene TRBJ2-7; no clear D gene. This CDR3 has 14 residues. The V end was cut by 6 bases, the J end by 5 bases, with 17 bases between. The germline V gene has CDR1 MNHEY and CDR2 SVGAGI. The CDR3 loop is CASSAISPGHEQYF. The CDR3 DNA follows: TGTGCCAGCAGCGCGATCTCCCCGGGCCACGAGCAGTACTTC.

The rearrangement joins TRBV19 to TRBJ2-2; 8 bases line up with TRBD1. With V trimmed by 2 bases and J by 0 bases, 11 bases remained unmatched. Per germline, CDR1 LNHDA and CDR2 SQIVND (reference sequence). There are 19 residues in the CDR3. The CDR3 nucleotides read TGTGCCAGTAGTATATGGCGCGGATCAGGGGGCGCGAACACCGGGGAGCTGTTTTTT. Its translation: CASSIWRGSGGANTGELFF.

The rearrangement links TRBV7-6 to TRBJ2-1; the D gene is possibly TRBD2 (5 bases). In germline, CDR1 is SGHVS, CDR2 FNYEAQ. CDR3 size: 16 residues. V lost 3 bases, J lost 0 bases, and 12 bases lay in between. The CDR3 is CASSFGGGSSYNEQFF. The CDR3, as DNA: TGTGCCAGCAGCTTCGGTGGTGGGAGCTCCTACAATGAGCAGTTCTTC.

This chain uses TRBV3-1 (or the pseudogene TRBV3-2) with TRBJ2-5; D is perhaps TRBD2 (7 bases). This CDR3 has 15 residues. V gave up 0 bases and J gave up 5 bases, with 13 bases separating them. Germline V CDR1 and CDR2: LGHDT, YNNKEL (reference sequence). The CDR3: CASSQEGGGRETQYF. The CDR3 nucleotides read TGTGCCAGCAGCCAAGAGGGGGGGGGCCGGGAGACCCAGTACTTC.

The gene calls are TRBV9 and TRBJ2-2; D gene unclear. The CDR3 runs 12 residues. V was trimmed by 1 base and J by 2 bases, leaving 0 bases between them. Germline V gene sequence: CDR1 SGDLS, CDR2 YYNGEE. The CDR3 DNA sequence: TGTGCCAGCAGCGTAAACACCGGGGAGCTGTTTTTT. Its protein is CASSVNTGELFF.

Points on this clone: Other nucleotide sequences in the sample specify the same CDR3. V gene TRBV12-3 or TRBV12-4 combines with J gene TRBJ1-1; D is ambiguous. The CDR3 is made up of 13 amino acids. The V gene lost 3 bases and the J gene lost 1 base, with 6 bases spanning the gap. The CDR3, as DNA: TGTGCCAGCAGTTTGGGCAAGAACACTGAAGCTTTCTTT. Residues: CASSLGKNTEAFF.

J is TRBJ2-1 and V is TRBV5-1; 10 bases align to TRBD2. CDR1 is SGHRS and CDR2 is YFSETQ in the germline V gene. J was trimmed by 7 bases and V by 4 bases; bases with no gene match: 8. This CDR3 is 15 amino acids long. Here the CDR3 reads CASSGSASGSNEQFF. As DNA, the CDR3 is TGCGCCAGCAGCGGGTCGGCTAGCGGGAGTAATGAGCAGTTCTTC. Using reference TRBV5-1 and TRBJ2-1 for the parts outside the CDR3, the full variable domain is KAGVTQTPRYLIKTRGQQVTLSCSPISGHRSVSWYQQTPGQGLQFLFEYFSETQRNKGNFPGRFSGRQFSNSRSEMNVSTLELGDSALYLCASSGSASGSNEQFFGPGTRLTVL.

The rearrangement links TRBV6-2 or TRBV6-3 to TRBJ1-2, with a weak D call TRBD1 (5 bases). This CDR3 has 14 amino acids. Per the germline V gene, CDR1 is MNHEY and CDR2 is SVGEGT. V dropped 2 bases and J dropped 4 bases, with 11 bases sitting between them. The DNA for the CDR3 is TGTGCCAGCAGTTACAGAGGACAATCCTATGGCTACACCTTC. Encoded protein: CASSYRGQSYGYTF.

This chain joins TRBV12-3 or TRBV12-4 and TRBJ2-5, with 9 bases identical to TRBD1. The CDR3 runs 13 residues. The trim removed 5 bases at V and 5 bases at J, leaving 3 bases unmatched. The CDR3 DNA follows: TGTGCCAGCAGTCTAGGACAGGGGGAGACCCAGTACTTC. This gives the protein CASSLGQGETQYF.

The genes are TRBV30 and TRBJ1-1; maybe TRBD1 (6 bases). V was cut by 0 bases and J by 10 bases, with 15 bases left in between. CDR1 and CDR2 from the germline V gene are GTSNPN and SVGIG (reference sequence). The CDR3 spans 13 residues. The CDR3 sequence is CAWSVSGAFRAFF. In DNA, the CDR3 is TGTGCCTGGAGTGTATCGGGGGCTTTTCGAGCTTTCTTT.

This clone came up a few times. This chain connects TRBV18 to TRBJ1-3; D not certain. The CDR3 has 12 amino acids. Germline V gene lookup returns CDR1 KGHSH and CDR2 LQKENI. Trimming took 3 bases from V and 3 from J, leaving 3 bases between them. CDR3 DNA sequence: TGTGCCAGCTCACCCAGTGGAAACACCATATATTTT. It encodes CASSPSGNTIYF. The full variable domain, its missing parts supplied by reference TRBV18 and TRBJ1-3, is NAGVMQNPRHLVRRRGQEARLRCSPMKGHSHVYWYRQLPEEGLKFMVYLQKENIIDESGMPKERFSAEFPKEGPSILRIQQVVRGDSAAYFCASSPSGNTIYFGEGSWLTVV.

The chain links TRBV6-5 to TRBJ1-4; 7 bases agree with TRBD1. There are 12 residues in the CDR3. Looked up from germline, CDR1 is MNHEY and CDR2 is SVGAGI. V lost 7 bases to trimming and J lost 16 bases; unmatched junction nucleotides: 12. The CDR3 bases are TGTGCCAGCAAAAAGACAGGGCGGAGAACGTTTTTT. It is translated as CASKKTGRRTFF.

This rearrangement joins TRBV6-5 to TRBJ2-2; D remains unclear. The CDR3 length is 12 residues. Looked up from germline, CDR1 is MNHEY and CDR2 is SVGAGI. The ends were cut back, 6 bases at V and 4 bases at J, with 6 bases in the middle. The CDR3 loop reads CASSDFTGELFF. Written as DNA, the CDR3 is TGTGCCAGCAGCGATTTCACCGGGGAGCTGTTTTTT.

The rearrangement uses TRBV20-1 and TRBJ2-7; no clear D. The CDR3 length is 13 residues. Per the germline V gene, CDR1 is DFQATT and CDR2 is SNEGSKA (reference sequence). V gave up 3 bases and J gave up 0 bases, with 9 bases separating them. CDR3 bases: TGCAGTGCTAGTGGCGCGGACTCCTACGAGCAGTACTTC. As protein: CSASGADSYEQYF.

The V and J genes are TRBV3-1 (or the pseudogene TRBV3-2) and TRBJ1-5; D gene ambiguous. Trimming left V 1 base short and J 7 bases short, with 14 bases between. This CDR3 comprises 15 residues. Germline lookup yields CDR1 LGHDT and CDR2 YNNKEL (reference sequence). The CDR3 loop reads CASSQGVLGNQPQHF. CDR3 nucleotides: TGTGCCAGCAGCCAAGGGGTTTTAGGGAACCAGCCCCAGCATTTT.

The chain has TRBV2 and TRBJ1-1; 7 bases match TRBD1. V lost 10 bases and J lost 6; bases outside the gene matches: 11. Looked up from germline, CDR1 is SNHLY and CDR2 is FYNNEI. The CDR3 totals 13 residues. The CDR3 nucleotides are TGTGCCACCGGGACAGTGGGTGGCCCTGAAGCTTTCTTT. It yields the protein CATGTVGGPEAFF.

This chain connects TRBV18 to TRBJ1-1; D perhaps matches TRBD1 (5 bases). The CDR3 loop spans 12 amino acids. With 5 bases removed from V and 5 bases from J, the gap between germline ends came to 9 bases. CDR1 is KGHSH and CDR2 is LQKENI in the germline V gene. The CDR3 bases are TGTGCCAGCTCAAGGGAGGGGACTGAAGCTTTCTTT. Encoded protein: CASSREGTEAFF.

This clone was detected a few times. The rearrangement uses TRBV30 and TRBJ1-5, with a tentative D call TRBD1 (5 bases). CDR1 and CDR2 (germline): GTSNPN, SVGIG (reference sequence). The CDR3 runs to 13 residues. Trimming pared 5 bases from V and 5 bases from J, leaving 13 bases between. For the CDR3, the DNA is TGTGCCTGGGGAACTGACAGCCATCAGCCCCAGCATTTT. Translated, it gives CAWGTDSHQPQHF.